These T cell receptor beta chains were read from a single sample in a study of OX40 agonist ivuxolimab in advanced cancers. Using immunoSEQ multiplex PCR, the repertoire was profiled, and TCRdb retains in-frame clones only, with some absent. This table holds roughly 51,000 clones, about 88% found once. Sequencing was performed on CD4+ or CD8+ T cells sorted from blood, taken in a trial of the OX40 agonist ivuxolimab. The receptors derive from an adult with an advanced solid tumor such as melanoma, head and neck, liver or kidney cancer. CDR3s include the opening cysteine and the closing phenylalanine or tryptophan. A D gene is named only where the DNA matches it firmly. Size is omitted from some rows. Given values are once, few, many or a class for expanded clones.

DNA	CDR3	D	J	V	size
TGTGCCAGCAACCCCCGGGATAAGCCCACTGAAGCTTTCTTT	CASNPRDKPTEAFF	NA	TRBJ1-1	TRBV6-5	NA
TGTGCCAGCAGGCGGACAGGGGTCCCCCGCTCTGGAAACACCATATATTTT	CASRRTGVPRSGNTIYF	TRBD1	TRBJ1-3	TRBV2	NA
TGTGCCAGCAGCTTATCGGGGGCGGGAAGGGATACGCAGTATTTT	CASSLSGAGRDTQYF	NA	TRBJ2-3	TRBV7-9	once
TGTGCCAGTAGCACTGGGGGTACAGATACGCAGTATTTT	CASSTGGTDTQYF	NA	TRBJ2-3	TRBV19	NA
TGTGCCAGTAGTAGGGAACTTCACACAGATACGCAGTATTTT	CASSRELHTDTQYF	NA	TRBJ2-3	TRBV19	NA
TGCGCCAGCAGCGAACGTGAACGGGACTCGCTTTGGGAGACCCAGTACTTC	CASSERERDSLWETQYF	NA	TRBJ2-5	TRBV4-1	once
TGTGCCAGCAGCTTAAGGTCCCCGACTGGCTATGGCTACACCTTC	CASSLRSPTGYGYTF	NA	TRBJ1-2	TRBV5-6	once
TGTGCCAGCAGCGCGGACAGGGTAGCTGGGGCCAACGTCCTGACTTTC	CASSADRVAGANVLTF	TRBD1	TRBJ2-6	TRBV9	NA
TGTGCCAGCAGTAGCAGGGGAGAGACCCAGTACTTC	CASSSRGETQYF	NA	TRBJ2-5	TRBV10-3	NA
TGTGCCAGCAGCCCAGGGACGACAATTCACACCGGGGAGCTGTTTTTT	CASSPGTTIHTGELFF	NA	TRBJ2-2	TRBV11-2	NA
TGTGCCAGCAGCTTGGAAGTAGGTGGTACCGGGGAGCTGTTTTTT	CASSLEVGGTGELFF	NA	TRBJ2-2	TRBV5-4	once
TGTGCCAGCAACCTTGGGGGTAATACTGAAGCTTTCTTT	CASNLGGNTEAFF	NA	TRBJ1-1	TRBV9	NA
TGTGCCAGCAGAGAAGGGCCCGGGACTAGCGGGAGCGGTACCTACGAGCAGTACTTC	CASREGPGTSGSGTYEQYF	TRBD2	TRBJ2-7	TRBV2	NA
TGTGCCAGCAGCTTAGGGGATATGGAGGAAAAACTGTTTTTT	CASSLGDMEEKLFF	NA	TRBJ1-4	TRBV7-9	NA
TGTGCCAGCAGCTTACTGCGGAGTAGCACAGATACGCAGTATTTT	CASSLLRSSTDTQYF	NA	TRBJ2-3	TRBV7-2	NA
TGTGCCAGCGGAATTAGCGGGAGGTTGAATGAGCAGTTCTTC	CASGISGRLNEQFF	TRBD2	TRBJ2-1	TRBV11-3	once
TGTGCCAGCAGCTTAGGGTCTGGAAACACCATATATTTT	CASSLGSGNTIYF	NA	TRBJ1-3	TRBV7-8	NA
TGTGCCAGCAGCGGTTTTGGCAGGTGGGAAGAGACCCAGTACTTC	CASSGFGRWEETQYF	NA	TRBJ2-5	TRBV9	NA
TGTGCCAGCAGTTTAGTCGCTAGCGGGCTCTACGAGCAGTACTTC	CASSLVASGLYEQYF	TRBD2	TRBJ2-7	TRBV27	NA
TGTGCCAGCAGCTATTCGAGCTCCTACAATGAGCAGTTCTTC	CASSYSSSYNEQFF	NA	TRBJ2-1	TRBV7-9	NA
TGTGCCAGTAGTATAGGAGGAGGCTCCTACGAGCAGTACTTC	CASSIGGGSYEQYF	NA	TRBJ2-7	TRBV19	NA